Relative to its sample, the clone carrying this T cell receptor beta chain is medium-sized. The entry originates in a study of sequential checkpoint blockade in melanoma. Looking at the study overall: Both treatment sequences were followed by maintenance nivolumab.

V gave up 1 base and J gave up 12 bases, with 15 bases separating them. This CDR3 is 14 amino acids long. CDR1 and CDR2 (germline): SEHNR, FQNEAQ (reference sequence). Treatment specified: randomized to nivolumab then ipilimumab (arm A) or the reverse (arm B). Data came from immunoSEQ multiplex PCR; TCRdb stores just in-frame clones and leaves some out. Among roughly 13,000 clones listed, 52% were seen once. The input for sequencing was CD8+ T cells sorted from blood (inferred from file names), taken from a patient given nivolumab and ipilimumab in sequence. The origin of this receptor is a human donor with melanoma. This rearrangement joins TRBV7-9 to TRBJ1-4; tentative D call: TRBD1 (6 bases). CDR3 in amino acids: CASSLVQGMAELFF. CDR3 nucleotides: TGTGCCAGCAGCTTAGTTCAGGGGATGGCTGAACTGTTTTTT.